The clone carrying this T cell receptor beta chain has more than one count but fewer than ten. The antigen is undetermined. The run depth of the assay was deep. Sequenced by immunoSEQ multiplex PCR; TCRdb stores in-frame clones only, minus some. This table holds a few hundred thousand clones, approximately 70% found once. This record belongs to a study of shared clonotypes between healthy human individuals. General study results and limits: About 5% of naive CD4 clonotypes were shared across a handful of donors. Though the depth was large, rarefaction showed that sorted-subset sequencing was incomplete.

The CDR3 is 15 amino acids. V gave up 1 base and J gave up 5 bases; unmatched junction bases: 3. CDR1 and CDR2 (germline): SGHTA, FQGNSA. Sequenced input: memory CD4+ T cells sorted from blood. Described subset: CD45RA-negative fraction. V is TRBV7-2 and J is TRBJ2-1, with 9 bases that match TRBD1. The TCR originated in a man aged 25 to 40 in good health. Written as DNA, the CDR3 is TGTGCCAGCAGCTTAGACAGGGGGCGCAACAATGAGCAGTTCTTC. It encodes CASSLDRGRNNEQFF.